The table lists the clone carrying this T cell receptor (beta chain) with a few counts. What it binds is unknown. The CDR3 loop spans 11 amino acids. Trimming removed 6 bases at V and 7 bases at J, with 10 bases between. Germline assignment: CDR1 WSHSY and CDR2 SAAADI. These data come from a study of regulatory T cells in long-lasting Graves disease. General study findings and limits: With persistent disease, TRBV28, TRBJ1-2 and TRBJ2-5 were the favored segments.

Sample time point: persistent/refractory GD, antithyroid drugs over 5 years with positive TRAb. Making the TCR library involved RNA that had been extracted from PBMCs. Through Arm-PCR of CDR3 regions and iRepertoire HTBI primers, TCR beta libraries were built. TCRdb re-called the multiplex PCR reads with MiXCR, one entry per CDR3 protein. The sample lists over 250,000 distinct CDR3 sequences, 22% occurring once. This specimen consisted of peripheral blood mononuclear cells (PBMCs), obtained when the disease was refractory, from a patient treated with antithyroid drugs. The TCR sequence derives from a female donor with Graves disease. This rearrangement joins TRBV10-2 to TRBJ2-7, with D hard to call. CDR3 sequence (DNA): TGCGCCAGCAGCGCCCTAGAAGAGCAGTACTTC. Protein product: CASSALEEQYF.